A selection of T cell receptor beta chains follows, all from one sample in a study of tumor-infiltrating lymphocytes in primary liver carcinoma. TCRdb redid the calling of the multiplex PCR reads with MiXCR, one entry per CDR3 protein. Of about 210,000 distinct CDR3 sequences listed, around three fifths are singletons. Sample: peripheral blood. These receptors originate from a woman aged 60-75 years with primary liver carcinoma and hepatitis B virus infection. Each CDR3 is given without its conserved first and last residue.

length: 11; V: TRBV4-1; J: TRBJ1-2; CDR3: ASSQISNYGYT
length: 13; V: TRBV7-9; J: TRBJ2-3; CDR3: ASRPARGRTDTQY
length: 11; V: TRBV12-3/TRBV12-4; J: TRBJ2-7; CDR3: ASSLLGQSQLY
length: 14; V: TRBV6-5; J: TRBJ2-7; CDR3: ASNYSTETGFYEQY
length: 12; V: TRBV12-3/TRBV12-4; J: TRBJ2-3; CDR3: AGRRDRDTDTQY
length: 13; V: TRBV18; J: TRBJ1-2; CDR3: ASSLRTGADYGYT
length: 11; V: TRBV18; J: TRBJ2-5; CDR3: ASSQQYQETQY
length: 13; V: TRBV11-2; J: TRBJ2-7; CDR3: ASSFWASGSGEQY
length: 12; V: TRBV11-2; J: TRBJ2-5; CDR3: ASSPTGKKETQY
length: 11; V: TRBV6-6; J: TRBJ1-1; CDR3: ASRLTMNTEAF
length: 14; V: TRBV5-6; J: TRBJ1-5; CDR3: ASSLLGRYRNQPQH
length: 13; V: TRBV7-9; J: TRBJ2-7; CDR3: ASSLAGSSTCEQY
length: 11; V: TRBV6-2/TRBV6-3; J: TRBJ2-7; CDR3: ASSLRDHYEQY
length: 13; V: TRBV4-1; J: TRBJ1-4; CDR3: ASSQDEGGNEKLF
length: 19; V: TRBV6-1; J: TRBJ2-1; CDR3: ASSAVVGQRSSRDNRNRQF
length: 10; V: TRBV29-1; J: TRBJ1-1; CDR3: SVRGANTEAF
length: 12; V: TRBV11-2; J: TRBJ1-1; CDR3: ASGATAGNTEAF
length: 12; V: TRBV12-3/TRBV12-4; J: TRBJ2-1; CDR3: ASSPGLVNNEQF
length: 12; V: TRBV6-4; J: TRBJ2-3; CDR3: ASSWGCGEDTQY
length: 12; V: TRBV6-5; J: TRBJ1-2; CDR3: ASTDRDSVYGYT
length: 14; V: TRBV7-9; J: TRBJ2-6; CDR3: ASSLGFGRGANLLT
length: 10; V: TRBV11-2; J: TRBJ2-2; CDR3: ASSLWCGGLF
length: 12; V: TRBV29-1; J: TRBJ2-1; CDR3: SVGTSGTYNEQF
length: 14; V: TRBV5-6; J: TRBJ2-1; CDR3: ASRLGQGSSNNKQF
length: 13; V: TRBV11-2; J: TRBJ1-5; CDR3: ACGLRGASNQPQH
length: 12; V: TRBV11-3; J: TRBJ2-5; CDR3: ASSLDRYQETQY
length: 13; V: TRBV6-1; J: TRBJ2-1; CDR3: ASSELAPTYNEQF
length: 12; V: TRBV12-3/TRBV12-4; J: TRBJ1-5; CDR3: ASSILQVNQPQH
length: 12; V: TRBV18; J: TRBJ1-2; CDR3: ASSSDTGGGGYT
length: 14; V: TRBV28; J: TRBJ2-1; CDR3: ASSRGGTSSYNEQF
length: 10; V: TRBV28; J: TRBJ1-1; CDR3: ASKEGRTEAF